Here is one T cell receptor beta chain with its context. Looked up from germline, CDR1 is SGHDT and CDR2 is YYEEEE. The ends lost 4 bases at V and 4 bases at J; junction bases unmatched: 7. The CDR3 is made up of 15 amino acids. The entry originates in a study of blood T cell repertoires in COVID-19. In the study overall: The United States, Italy and Spain were the sources of the acute and convalescent COVID-19 samples.

Original data processing: Reference gene primer amplification gave estimated nucleated cell counts. Clones were read by immunoSEQ multiplex PCR, and TCRdb kept only the in-frame ones, dropping some. V, J and clone size derive from that table, while D and trimming were established from the DNA sequence. The table records about 180,000 clones, about 81% of them present only once. Specimen: peripheral blood. The chain employs TRBV5-6 and TRBJ2-3; 9 bases are a match to TRBD1. This clonotype was obtained from a woman older than 75 with COVID-19, enrolled during active disease. The CDR3 DNA reads TGTGCCAGCAGCAGCAGGGACAGGGAAGCAGATACGCAGTATTTT. Translated: CASSSRDREADTQYF. The variable domain in full, with the rest retrieved from reference TRBV5-6 and TRBJ2-3, is DAGVTQSPTHLIKTRGQQVTLRCSPKSGHDTVSWYQQALGQGPQFIFQYYEEEERQRGNFPDRFSGHQFPNYSSELNVNALLLGDSALYLCASSSRDREADTQYFGPGTRLTVL.